The clone carrying this T cell receptor beta chain was detected only once. Its matching antigen is unknown. This sample was included in a study of T cell responses to AZD1222 COVID-19 vaccine. Study-level results: Rises in breadth and depth of Spike-specific TCRs came after two AZD1222 doses. Only a handful of AZD1222 recipients tested seropositive at baseline.

CDR3 length: 16 residues. The germline V gene has CDR1 MGHRA and CDR2 YSYEKL. Unmatched junction bases numbered 5, after V lost 0 bases and J lost 3 bases. TCRdb keeps only in-frame clones here, not all; method: immunoSEQ multiplex PCR. The data contain about 56,000 clones, 75% to 90% of them singletons. This material consisted of peripheral blood, taken on day 0 of AZD1222 vaccination. The chain couples TRBV4-1 to TRBJ2-7; 10 bases are a match to TRBD1. The TCR was taken from an adult in good health. CDR3 bases: TGCGCCAGCAGCCAAGACCAATGGACAGGGGGCTACGAGCAGTACTTC. Residues: CASSQDQWTGGYEQYF.